The present entry profiles one T cell receptor beta chain with its context. This sample was taken from a study of blood T cell repertoires in COVID-19. Whole-study context: The cDNA or gDNA used as material had been derived from T cells, B-cell-depleted T cells, or PBMCs.

In the study's own analysis: Quantification of nucleated cells was approximated via reference gene primer amplification. Using immunoSEQ multiplex PCR, the repertoire was profiled, and TCRdb retains in-frame clones only, with some absent. D and trimming were read from the DNA, whereas the V and J calls and clone size are those reported in that table. Of some 430,000 clones in the sample, about 90% are singletons; the top ten hold approximately 0.65%. CDR1 is MDHEN and CDR2 is SYDVKM in the germline V gene. V lost 4 bases and J 8 bases, leaving 20 bases between the germline ends. The CDR3 sequence is 16 residues long. Donors of Cohort 3 who recovered were those that had two negative PCRs, clearance, or symptom resolution.

V gene TRBV28 combines with J gene TRBJ1-4; D is unclear. This TCR came from a man aged 18-30 years who had recovered from COVID-19. Input material: PBMCs or T cells enriched from blood (not recorded which). CDR3 amino acids: CASSSGSVTTGEKLFF. The CDR3 DNA follows: TGTGCCAGCAGTTCGGGAAGCGTTACTACCGGAGAAAAACTGTTTTTT.